The 26 T cell receptor beta chains in this list originate from one sample, sequenced in a study of CD8 T cells in ankylosing spondylitis. TCRdb reprocessed the 5' RACE reads via MiXCR and lists one record per CDR3 protein. Found here are roughly 250,000 distinct CDR3 sequences, 8.6% of them singletons; the top ten hold 6.5% to 7%. Specimen: blood, either unsorted or a sorted T cell fraction (not recorded which). Receptor source: a male donor with ankylosing spondylitis or in good health (not recorded which).

This clonotype was found a few times. The chain joins TRBV27 to TRBJ2-1; TRBD1 aligns across 9 bases. Unmatched junction bases numbered 6, after V lost 4 bases and J lost 8 bases. The V gene's germline CDR1 is MNHEY and CDR2 SMNVEV (reference sequence). The CDR3 sequence is 14 residues long. CDR3 nucleotide sequence: TGTGCCAGCAGTTGGGACAGGGAGTGGGATGAGCAGTTCTTC. Its translation: CASSWDREWDEQFF.

This chain connects TRBV7-2 to TRBJ1-1, with D perhaps TRBD1 (5 bases). In germline, CDR1 is SGHTA, CDR2 FQGNSA. This CDR3 is built from 14 residues. Trimming shortened V by 2 bases and J by 7 bases, and 14 bases separated the two germline ends. CDR3 region: CASSLMGDLNEAFF. CDR3 bases: TGTGCCAGCAGCTTAATGGGGGATTTGAATGAAGCTTTCTTT.

This clonotype has more than one count but fewer than ten. Possible read error: a much larger clone is one base away. The chain has TRBV4-3 and TRBJ1-2; possible D gene TRBD1, 5 bases. CDR3 length equals 14 residues. Germline CDR1 LGHNA, CDR2 YSLEER. The CDR3 sequence is CASSQEVRDAGYAF. The CDR3 bases are TGCGCCAGCAGCCAAGAAGTAAGGGACGCGGGCTACGCCTTC.

As for this clonotype: This may arise from a read error, as a much more abundant clone is one base away. The V and J genes are TRBV4-1 and TRBJ1-5, with D possibly TRBD1 on 5 matching bases. Germline loops: CDR1 MGHRA, CDR2 YSYEKL. This CDR3 is built from 16 residues. The CDR3 DNA reads as TGCGCCAGCAGCAAAGAGGAGACTTGGGGGAATCAGCCCCAGCATTTT. Translating gives CASSKEETWGNQPQHF.

This clonotype was counted ten times or more. This chain links TRBV12-3 or TRBV12-4 with TRBJ2-4; weak D call: TRBD1 (6 bases). V shed 7 bases and J shed 0 bases, with 19 bases lying between them. The CDR3 is 17 amino acids. The chain's CDR3 is CASTQGRLRRAKNIQYF. The CDR3 DNA reads TGTGCCAGCACCCAGGGGCGGTTAAGAAGAGCCAAAAACATTCAGTACTTC.

This clonotype was seen many times. The chain joins TRBV5-5 to TRBJ1-1, with unresolved D. CDR1 is SGHKS and CDR2 is YYEKEE in the germline V gene (reference sequence). V lost 4 bases, J lost 3 bases, and 13 bases lay in between. The CDR3 extends over 14 amino acids. The CDR3: CASSLEQEHTEAFF. Here the CDR3 DNA reads TGTGCCAGCAGCCTCGAGCAAGAGCACACTGAAGCTTTCTTT.

This clonotype showed up many times. This chain uses TRBV9 with TRBJ2-1; 7 bases align to TRBD2. The CDR3 is 14 residues long. The germline gives CDR1 SGDLS, CDR2 YYNGEE. V lost 3 bases and J lost 7; bases outside the gene matches: 7. CDR3: CASSDGTIGNEQFF. In DNA form, the CDR3 reads TGTGCCAGCAGCGATGGGACTATAGGGAATGAGCAGTTCTTC.

This clonotype was observed at least ten times. The chain is built from TRBV18 and TRBJ1-2; no reliable D call. Trimming took 2 bases from V and 0 from J, leaving 7 bases between them. The CDR3 length is 14 residues. The germline CDR1 and CDR2 sequences are KGHSH and LQKENI. The CDR3 protein is CASSPDNTNYGYTF. The CDR3 nucleotides are TGTGCCAGCTCACCAGACAACACTAACTATGGCTACACCTTC.

Ten or more counts support this clonotype. The chain employs TRBV5-1 and TRBJ1-4; 8 bases align to TRBD1. Germline-derived CDR1 and CDR2 are SGHRS and YFSETQ. J was trimmed by 5 bases and V by 4 bases; bases with no gene match: 10. The CDR3 totals 16 residues. Here the CDR3 reads CASSPDRAPRNEKLFF. The CDR3 DNA reads as TGCGCCAGCAGCCCGGACAGGGCGCCAAGAAATGAAAAACTGTTTTTT.

This clonotype was recorded many times. The J gene is TRBJ1-2, the V gene TRBV7-2, with D unclear. This CDR3 spans 12 amino acids. Looked up from germline, CDR1 is SGHTA and CDR2 is FQGNSA. V lost 1 base and J lost 7, with 7 bases in between. This CDR3 reads CASSLVGFGYTF. In DNA form, the CDR3 reads TGTGCCAGCAGCTTAGTAGGGTTTGGCTACACCTTC.

This clonotype was detected ten times or more. This chain uses TRBV29-1 with TRBJ2-3; D gene uncertain. The CDR3 runs to 12 residues. Germline V CDR1 and CDR2: SQVTM, ANQGSEA. Trimming took off 3 bases at V and 1 base at J, with 5 bases between the two ends. The CDR3 sequence: CSVDTGTDTQYF. In DNA form, the CDR3 reads TGCAGCGTTGATACAGGCACAGATACGCAGTATTTT.

This chain uses TRBV7-2 with TRBJ1-6, with a possible D match to TRBD1 (6 bases). CDR3 length equals 15 residues. CDR1 and CDR2 (germline): SGHTA, FQGNSA. Trimming left V 5 bases short and J 7 bases short, with 15 bases between. CDR3 nucleotides: TGTGCCAGCAGCCGGACAGCCGCCGAGAATTCACCCCTCCACTTT. It encodes CASSRTAAENSPLHF.

This clonotype was recorded many times. The chain is built from TRBV16 and TRBJ1-4; D gene ambiguous. The CDR3 has 15 residues. V was shortened by 1 base and J by 4 bases, with 10 bases between the two germline ends. Germline V gene sequence: CDR1 KGHSY, CDR2 FQNENV. DNA for the CDR3: TGTGCCAGCAGCCAATTAGGAGGGAGTAATGAAAAACTGTTTTTT. The encoded protein is CASSQLGGSNEKLFF.

This clonotype was detected many times. The chain links TRBV7-9 to TRBJ2-3; possibly TRBD1 for D (6 bases). The V gene lost 1 base and the J gene lost 4 bases, with 12 bases spanning the gap. The CDR3 contains 15 residues. Germline V CDR1 and CDR2: SEHNR, FQNEAQ (reference sequence). The CDR3 loop is CASSLGPGAADTQYF. DNA of the CDR3: TGTGCCAGCAGCTTAGGTCCAGGGGCAGCAGATACGCAGTATTTT.

The chain couples TRBV27 to TRBJ1-6; no clear D gene. The ends were cut back, 6 bases at V and 7 bases at J, with 16 bases in the middle. This CDR3 contains 15 residues. Germline CDR1 and CDR2: MNHEY and SMNVEV (reference sequence). Here the CDR3 DNA reads TGTGCCAGCAGCACCCCGCGGTCGCGAAATTCACCCCTCCACTTT. This translates into CASSTPRSRNSPLHF.

This clonotype was detected only a few times. V and J are TRBV3-1 and TRBJ2-5; D perhaps matches TRBD2 (5 bases). The CDR3 runs 15 residues. Germline values: CDR1 LGHDT, CDR2 YNNKEL (reference sequence). Trimming shortened V by 0 bases and J by 5 bases, and 13 bases separated the two germline ends. The CDR3, as DNA: TGTGCCAGCAGCCAAGATCCGAGCAGGAGGGAGACCCAGTACTTC. It translates to CASSQDPSRRETQYF.

This clonotype was recorded many times. This chain connects TRBV12-3 or TRBV12-4 to TRBJ2-1; tentatively, D is TRBD1 (7 bases). The V and J ends lost 3 bases and 7 bases respectively, with 19 bases between them. The length of the CDR3 is 16 residues. The CDR3 sequence: CASSFQGGPLGNEQFF. The CDR3 bases are TGTGCCAGCAGTTTCCAGGGGGGTCCCCTGGGGAATGAGCAGTTCTTC.

This clonotype appeared many times. This chain joins TRBV5-1 and TRBJ2-2, with a possible D match to TRBD1 (6 bases). The CDR3 runs to 14 residues. The germline gives CDR1 SGHRS, CDR2 YFSETQ. Trimming shortened V by 4 bases and J by 7 bases, and 14 bases separated the two germline ends. CDR3 coding DNA: TGCGCCAGCAGCCTCGAAGGGGGAATCGGGGAGCTGTTTTTT. This gives the protein CASSLEGGIGELFF.

V usage is TRBV7-9 and J usage is TRBJ2-1; D tentatively fits TRBD1 or TRBD2 (5 bases each). Trimming cost V 2 bases and J 9 bases, with 20 bases left between them. The CDR3 is 16 amino acids. Per germline, CDR1 SEHNR and CDR2 FQNEAQ (reference sequence). CDR3 amino acids: CASSLLGIGSDSEQFF. CDR3 coding DNA: TGTGCCAGCAGCTTACTCGGGATAGGTAGCGACAGTGAGCAGTTCTTC. Filled out from reference TRBV7-9 and TRBJ2-1, the complete variable domain reads DTGVSQNPRHKITKRGQNVTFRCDPISEHNRLYWYRQTLGQGPEFLTYFQNEAQLEKSRLLSDRFSAERPKGSFSTLEIQRTEQGDSAMYLCASSLLGIGSDSEQFFGPGTRLTVL.

This rearrangement joins TRBV7-9 to TRBJ1-1; 7 nucleotides agree with TRBD1. The CDR3 length is 14 residues. The junction had 6 bases not matched to a gene; V was cut back by 5 bases and J by 3 bases. The germline gives CDR1 SEHNR, CDR2 FQNEAQ (reference sequence). The CDR3 bases are TGTGCCAGCAGCGGGACAGAAGGGGACACTGAAGCTTTCTTT. Its translation is CASSGTEGDTEAFF.

In this sample, this clonotype turned up many times. V and J are TRBV12-3 or TRBV12-4 and TRBJ1-2; no firm D call. Trimming left V 1 base short and J 7 bases short, with 4 bases between. The CDR3 runs to 11 residues. The CDR3 coding sequence is TGTGCCAGCAGTTTAGGGGCTGGCTACACCTTC. Translating it yields CASSLGAGYTF.

The chain recombines TRBV18 with TRBJ1-2, with 10 nucleotides matching TRBD1. The V and J ends lost 6 bases and 4 bases, in that order; junction bases with no gene match: 17. The germline V gene encodes CDR1 KGHSH and CDR2 LQKENI. CDR3 size: 18 residues. The CDR3 DNA sequence: TGTGCCAGCTCGCCCAGAAGAGGACAGGGGGACCCCCTCTATGGCTACACCTTC. Translated: CASSPRRGQGDPLYGYTF.

This clonotype has a count of ten or more. The chain has TRBV10-3 and TRBJ1-2; TRBD1 agrees at 8 bases. V shed 0 bases, J shed 6 bases, and the junction held 12 bases outside the gene matches. The CDR3 runs to 17 residues. The V gene's germline CDR1 is ENHRY and CDR2 SYGVKD. CDR3 in amino acids: CAISESTSGTGGDGYTF. DNA for the CDR3: TGTGCCATCAGTGAGTCAACGTCCGGGACAGGAGGCGATGGCTACACCTTC.

The V call is TRBV16, the J call TRBJ2-5, with D perhaps given as TRBD1 or TRBD2 (6 bases each). Trimming took 0 bases from V and 5 from J, leaving 13 bases between them. The CDR3 covers 15 residues. Germline-derived CDR1 and CDR2 are KGHSY and FQNENV. CDR3 in DNA: TGTGCCAGCAGCCAATCCCGGGGGCGCGGGGAGACCCAGTACTTC. This translates into CASSQSRGRGETQYF.

At least ten counts were recorded for this clonotype. The DNA of the CDR3 is TGCAGTGCTAGAGATCGCCGTTCCGGTTCCTACGAGCAGTACTTC. It is translated as CSARDRRSGSYEQYF. The chain couples TRBV20-1 to TRBJ2-7; no clear D gene. The CDR3 has 15 amino acids. CDR1 and CDR2 (germline): DFQATT, SNEGSKA (reference sequence). The V gene lost 0 bases and the J gene lost 1 base, with 13 bases spanning the gap.

This clonotype came up many times. The chain is built from TRBV7-2 and TRBJ2-1; TRBD1 might be the D (5 bases). CDR1 is SGHTA and CDR2 is FQGNSA in the germline V gene. The CDR3 loop spans 15 amino acids. V was trimmed by 1 base and J by 0 bases, leaving 7 bases between them. CDR3 residues: CASSLVQDSYNEQFF. The CDR3 nucleotides are TGTGCCAGCAGCTTAGTACAGGACTCCTACAATGAGCAGTTCTTC.